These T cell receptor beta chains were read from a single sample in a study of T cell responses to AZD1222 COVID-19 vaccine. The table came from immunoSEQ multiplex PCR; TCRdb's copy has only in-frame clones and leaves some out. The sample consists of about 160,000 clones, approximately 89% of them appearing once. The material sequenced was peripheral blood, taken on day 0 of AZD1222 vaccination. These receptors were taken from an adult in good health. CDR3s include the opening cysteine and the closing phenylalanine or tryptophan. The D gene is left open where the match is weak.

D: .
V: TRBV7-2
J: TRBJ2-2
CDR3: CASSPRSSWDITGELFF

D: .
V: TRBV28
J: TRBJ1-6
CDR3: CASSFAGHSPLHF

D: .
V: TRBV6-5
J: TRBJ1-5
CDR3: CASSSGEYDNQPQHF

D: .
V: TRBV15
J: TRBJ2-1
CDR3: CATSRRGGEQFF

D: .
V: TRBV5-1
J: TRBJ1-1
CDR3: CASSLRQVGMNTEAFF

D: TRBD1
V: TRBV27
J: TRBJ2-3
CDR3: CASSDRDRGTDTQYF

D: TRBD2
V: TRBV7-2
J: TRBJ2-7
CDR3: CASSFGGTFYEQYF

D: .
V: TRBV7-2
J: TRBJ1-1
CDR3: CASSLFSSETEAFF

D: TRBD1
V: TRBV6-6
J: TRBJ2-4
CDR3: CASSSDRLTKNIQYF

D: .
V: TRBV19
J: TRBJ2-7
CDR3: CASQGPGYEQYF

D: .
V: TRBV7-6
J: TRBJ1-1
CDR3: CASSLEAGANTEAFF

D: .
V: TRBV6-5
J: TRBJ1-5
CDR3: CASSDRDGYNQPQHF

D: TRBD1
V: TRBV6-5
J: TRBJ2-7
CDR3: CASSLGGSEQYF

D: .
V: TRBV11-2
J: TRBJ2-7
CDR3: CASNVRPKAGEQYF

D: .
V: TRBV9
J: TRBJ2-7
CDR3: CASSAEEGYEQYF

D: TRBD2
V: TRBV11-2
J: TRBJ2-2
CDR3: CASSPPRGEGTGELFF

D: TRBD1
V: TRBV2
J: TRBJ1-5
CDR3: CASSVARGQGLPGPITTQHF

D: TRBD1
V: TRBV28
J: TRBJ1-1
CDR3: CASSPTGGGLIAEAFF

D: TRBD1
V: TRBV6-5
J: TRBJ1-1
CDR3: CASSYPGGSTEAFF

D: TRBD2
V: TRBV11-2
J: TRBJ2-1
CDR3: CASNTFGGEGNEQFF

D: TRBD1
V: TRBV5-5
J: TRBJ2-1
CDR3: CASSLSPGGYNEQFF

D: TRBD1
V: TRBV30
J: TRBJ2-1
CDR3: CAWSVPDRVGWNEQFF

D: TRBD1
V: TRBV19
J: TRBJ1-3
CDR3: CASRQGAGNTIYF

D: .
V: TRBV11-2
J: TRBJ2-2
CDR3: CASPGQSNTGELFF

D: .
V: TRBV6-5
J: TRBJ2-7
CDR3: CASSSLGAGYEQYF

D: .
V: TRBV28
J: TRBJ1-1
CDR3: CASSLRGTQNTEAFF

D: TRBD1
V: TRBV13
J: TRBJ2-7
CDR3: CASSFDRGEQYF

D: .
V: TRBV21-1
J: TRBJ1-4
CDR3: CASSNDRGAEKLFF

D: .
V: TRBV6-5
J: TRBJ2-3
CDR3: CASSYGGRVDTQYF

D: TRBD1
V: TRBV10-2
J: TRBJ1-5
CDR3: CASSERGPRQPQHF

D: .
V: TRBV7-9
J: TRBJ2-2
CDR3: CASSYAGELFF

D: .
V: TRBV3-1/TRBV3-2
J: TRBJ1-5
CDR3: CASSQGSVWAQPQHF

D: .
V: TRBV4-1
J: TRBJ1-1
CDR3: CASSQEGRSNTEAFF

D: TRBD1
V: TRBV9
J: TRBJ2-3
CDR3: CASSSGQGTDTQYF

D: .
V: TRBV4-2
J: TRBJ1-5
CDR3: CASSNKGGGDQPQHF

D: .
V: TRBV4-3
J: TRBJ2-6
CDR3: CASSQDFGRAAGANVLTF

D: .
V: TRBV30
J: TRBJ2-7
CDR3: CAWSQSSYEQYF

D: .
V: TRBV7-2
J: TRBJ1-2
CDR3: CASSLVSSNPYGYTF

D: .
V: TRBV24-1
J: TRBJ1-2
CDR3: CATSDSGPNYGYTF

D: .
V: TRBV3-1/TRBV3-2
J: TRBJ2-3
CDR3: CASSPLQNTQYF

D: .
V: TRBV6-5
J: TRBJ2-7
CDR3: CASSSGYTEQYF

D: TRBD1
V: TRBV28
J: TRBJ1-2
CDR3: CASSPGGWVYGYTF

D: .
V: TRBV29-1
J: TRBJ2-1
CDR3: CSGGSRYNEQFF

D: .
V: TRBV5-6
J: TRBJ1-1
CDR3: CASSLLAPGTEAFF

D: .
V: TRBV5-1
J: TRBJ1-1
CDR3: CASSLTGGAGAFF

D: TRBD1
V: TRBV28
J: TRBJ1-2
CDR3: CASTLQKGQGGGYTF

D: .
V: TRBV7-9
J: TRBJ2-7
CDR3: CASSLAVGSSEQYF

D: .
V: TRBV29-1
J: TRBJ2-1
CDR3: CSVVTGQRGSGEQFF

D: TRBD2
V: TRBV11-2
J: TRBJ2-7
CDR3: CASSLAGGKAGGIYEQYF